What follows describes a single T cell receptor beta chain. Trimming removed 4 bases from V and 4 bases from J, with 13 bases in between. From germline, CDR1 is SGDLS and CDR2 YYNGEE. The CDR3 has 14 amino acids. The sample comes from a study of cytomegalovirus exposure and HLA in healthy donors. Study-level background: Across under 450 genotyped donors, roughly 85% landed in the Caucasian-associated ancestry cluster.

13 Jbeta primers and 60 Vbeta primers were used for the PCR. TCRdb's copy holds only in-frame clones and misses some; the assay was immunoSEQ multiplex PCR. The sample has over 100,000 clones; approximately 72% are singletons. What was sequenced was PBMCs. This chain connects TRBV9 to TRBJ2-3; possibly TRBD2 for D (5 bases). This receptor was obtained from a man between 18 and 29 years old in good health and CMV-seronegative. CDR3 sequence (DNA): TGTGCCAGCAGCCTCGGGTCGGGGTCAGATACGCAGTATTTT. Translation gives CASSLGSGSDTQYF.